This T cell receptor (beta chain) is drawn from a study of regulatory T cells in long-lasting Graves disease. Sequencing libraries for TCR beta were prepared with iRepertoire HTBI primers and Arm-PCR of CDR3 regions. Using its own MiXCR run on the multiplex PCR reads, TCRdb lists one record per CDR3 protein. This table has 510,000 or so distinct CDR3 sequences, about 12% appearing once. Time point specified: newly diagnosed GD, antithyroid drugs for less than 3 months. Extracted PBMC RNA gave rise to the TCR library. The length of the CDR3 is 14 residues. V was cut by 4 bases and J by 7 bases, with 17 bases left in between. This clonotype appeared many times. These data were also reused for a study on T cells in Graves' hyperthyroidism and ophthalmopathy.

The receptor's source is a woman in her twenties or thirties with Graves disease. The chain is built from TRBV12-3 or TRBV12-4 and TRBJ2-7, with a tentative D call TRBD1 (5 bases). The sequences come from peripheral blood mononuclear cells (PBMCs), collected at new diagnosis, from a patient treated with antithyroid drugs. In nucleotides, the CDR3 is TGTGCCAGCAGTTCGGACACCGTAAGTTGTGAGCAGTACTTC. This sequence encodes CASSSDTVSCEQYF.